Shown below are 19 T cell receptor beta chains from a single sample sequenced in a study of T cells in Graves' hyperthyroidism and ophthalmopathy. RNA transcripts yielded amplified TCR beta CDR3 regions. The HTBI primer set served for first-round RT-PCR of the TCR CDR3. TCRdb independently ran MiXCR on the multiplex PCR reads; one entry per CDR3 protein. Of roughly 240,000 distinct CDR3 sequences listed, roughly 15% were seen once; the top ten hold around 30%. Sequenced: blood. The receptors were sampled from a woman aged 18-30 years with Graves' ophthalmopathy.

This clonotype was picked up one time. The chain joins TRBV19 to TRBJ2-7; D is tentatively TRBD1 or TRBD2 (7 bases each). V gave up 9 bases and J gave up 2 bases, with 14 bases separating them. The CDR3 sequence is 13 residues long. Germline CDR1 reads LNHDA; CDR2 reads SQIVND (reference sequence). The CDR3 reads CASRQGGTYEQYF. The CDR3 DNA follows: TGTGCCAGCCGACAGGGAGGGACCTACGAGCAGTACTTC.

This clonotype was seen a few times. The rearrangement uses TRBV4-2 and TRBJ2-5; 9 bases are shared with TRBD2. The length of the CDR3 is 17 residues. CDR1 and CDR2 (germline): LGHNA, YNFKEQ. V lost 0 bases to trimming and J lost 6 bases; unmatched junction nucleotides: 11. The CDR3 loop reads CASSQEGGVAGVQTQYF. In DNA, the CDR3 is TGTGCCAGCAGCCAAGAAGGGGGGGTAGCGGGGGTCCAGACCCAGTACTTC.

The J gene is TRBJ2-2, the V gene TRBV24-1; 11 bases align to TRBD2. The V and J ends lost 1 base and 4 bases, in that order; junction bases with no gene match: 4. The CDR3 totals 17 residues. Germline V gives CDR1 KGHDR, CDR2 SFDVKD. The CDR3 DNA reads as TGTGCCACCAGTGATTTCACTAGCGGGAGAGCCACCGGGGAGCTGTTTTTT. It specifies CATSDFTSGRATGELFF.

In this sample, this clonotype turned up many times. J is TRBJ2-3 and V is TRBV5-5, with no clear D. Germline-derived CDR1 and CDR2 are SGHKS and YYEKEE (reference sequence). This CDR3 has 15 residues. V was shortened by 1 base and J by 2 bases, with 11 bases between the two germline ends. The CDR3 protein is CASSLHPAATDTQYF. The DNA of the CDR3 is TGTGCCAGCAGCTTGCACCCAGCCGCCACAGATACGCAGTATTTT.

Many counts were recorded for this clonotype. The rearrangement links TRBV2 to TRBJ1-5; TRBD1 matches 7 bases. CDR1 SNHLY and CDR2 FYNNEI come from the germline V gene. There are 15 residues in the CDR3. The ends lost 5 bases at V and 4 bases at J; junction bases unmatched: 8. The CDR3 sequence is CASSRKGGGNQPQHF. Written as DNA, the CDR3 is TGTGCCAGCAGTAGAAAAGGGGGCGGAAATCAGCCCCAGCATTTT.

This clonotype occurred many times. CDR3 sequence: CATSRQGAYNEQFF. DNA for the CDR3: TGTGCCACTTCCAGGCAGGGAGCCTACAATGAGCAGTTCTTC. The rearrangement joins TRBV15 to TRBJ2-1; either TRBD1 or TRBD2 may fit D (5 bases each). The germline gives CDR1 LNHNV, CDR2 YYDKDF (reference sequence). V shed 9 bases and J shed 2 bases, with 14 bases lying between them. The CDR3 totals 14 residues.

This clonotype was seen a few times. The V gene is TRBV19, the J gene TRBJ2-5; 9 bases match TRBD1. Trimming removed 10 bases from V and 1 base from J; junction bases left unmatched: 10. The CDR3 runs to 15 residues. Germline V gives CDR1 LNHDA, CDR2 SQIVND (reference sequence). The CDR3 DNA follows: TGTGCCACCAAGCCCCGGGACAGGGTCCAAGAGACCCAGTACTTC. Translated, it gives CATKPRDRVQETQYF.

This clonotype was picked up many times. The chain uses TRBV7-6 and TRBJ2-7; 7 bases align to TRBD2. Looked up from germline, CDR1 is SGHVS and CDR2 is FNYEAQ. The length of the CDR3 is 13 residues. With V trimmed by 3 bases and J by 4 bases, 3 bases remained unmatched. The CDR3 loop reads CASSLNSGYEQYF. CDR3 DNA: TGTGCCAGCAGCTTGAATAGCGGGTACGAGCAGTACTTC.

The gene calls are TRBV10-2 and TRBJ2-3; no clear D. Germline CDR1 is WSHSY and CDR2 is SAAADI. The CDR3 length is 15 residues. V lost 6 bases to trimming and J lost 11 bases, with 24 bases between them. The DNA of the CDR3 is TGCGCCAGCAGAGCTTGGGCCGATAAACCCGGTGGGCAGTATTTT. Its translation: CASRAWADKPGGQYF.

This clonotype appeared many times. The chain links TRBV4-2 to TRBJ1-1; the D is unclear. CDR3 length equals 16 residues. V was shortened by 0 bases and J by 1 base, with 12 bases between the two germline ends. Germline assignment: CDR1 LGHNA and CDR2 YNFKEQ. The CDR3 DNA follows: TGTGCCAGCAGCCAAGATCTGTTCAATAGGAACACTGAAGCTTTCTTT. Its translation is CASSQDLFNRNTEAFF.

This clonotype was recorded at least ten times. The J gene is TRBJ2-1, the V gene TRBV3-1; D call uncertain. The V end was cut by 1 base, the J end by 6 bases, with 13 bases between. The CDR3 totals 15 residues. Germline V gene sequence: CDR1 LGHDT, CDR2 YNNKEL (reference sequence). CDR3 DNA: TGTGCCAGCAGCCAAGGGGTCTCCCTTCCCAATGAGCAGTTCTTC. Translating gives CASSQGVSLPNEQFF.

The chain combines TRBV19 with TRBJ2-4; no definite D call. The V end lost 5 bases, the J end lost 1 base, and 9 bases lay between the germline ends. Germline values: CDR1 LNHDA, CDR2 SQIVND (reference sequence). The CDR3 consists of 14 residues. The CDR3 sequence is CASSAAGAKNIQYF. Written as DNA, the CDR3 is TGTGCCAGTAGTGCCGCAGGTGCCAAAAACATTCAGTACTTC.

This clonotype was seen ten or more times. The chain has TRBV30 and TRBJ2-7; D possibly corresponds to TRBD1 (6 bases). The CDR3 length is 13 residues. The germline CDR1 and CDR2 sequences are GTSNPN and SVGIG (reference sequence). V was shortened by 4 bases and J by 1 base, with 11 bases between the two germline ends. The chain's CDR3 is CAWTGDPSYEQYF. The CDR3 DNA is TGTGCCTGGACAGGGGATCCTTCCTACGAGCAGTACTTC.

There are many counts of this clonotype. V and J are TRBV13 and TRBJ1-1; D unclear. The CDR3 is 14 residues long. Deletions cut 0 bases from V and 0 bases from J, with 5 bases between. CDR1 PRHDT and CDR2 FYEKMQ come from the germline V gene (reference sequence). CDR3 in amino acids: CASSLGPMNTEAFF. Here the CDR3 DNA reads TGTGCCAGCAGCTTAGGTCCAATGAACACTGAAGCTTTCTTT.

The rearrangement uses TRBV27 and TRBJ1-1, with D perhaps TRBD1 (5 bases). This CDR3 is 13 amino acids long. Germline CDR1 MNHEY, CDR2 SMNVEV (reference sequence). Trimming pared 7 bases from V and 3 bases from J, leaving 12 bases between. The CDR3: CASKYPGDTEAFF. CDR3 sequence (DNA): TGTGCCAGCAAGTATCCGGGGGACACTGAAGCTTTCTTT.

CDR3 nucleotide sequence: TGTGCCAGCAGCTTAGACCTTTCACAGTCAGATACGCAGTATTTT. This encodes CASSLDLSQSDTQYF. This chain joins TRBV7-2 and TRBJ2-3; D unclear. The CDR3 is made up of 15 amino acids. The V end lost 1 base, the J end lost 4 bases, and 12 bases lay between the germline ends. Germline CDR1 reads SGHTA; CDR2 reads FQGNSA.

In this sample, this clonotype turned up many times. This chain uses TRBV7-2 with TRBJ2-1; D is perhaps TRBD1 (6 bases). Germline-derived CDR1 and CDR2 are SGHTA and FQGNSA. V shed 1 base and J shed 3 bases, with 13 bases lying between them. The CDR3 is 16 residues long. The CDR3 sequence is CASSLVGGQIYNEQFF. CDR3 sequence (DNA): TGTGCCAGCAGCTTAGTCGGCGGACAGATCTACAATGAGCAGTTCTTC.

This chain links TRBV25-1 with TRBJ2-1, with 10 bases matching TRBD1. The CDR3 is 16 residues long. V shed 1 base, J shed 4 bases, and the junction held 4 bases outside the gene matches. The germline gives CDR1 MGHDK, CDR2 SYGVNS. The CDR3 nucleotides read TGTGCCAGCAGTGAATTGGGGACAGGGGTATACAATGAGCAGTTCTTC. This translates into CASSELGTGVYNEQFF.

This clonotype came up many times. The rearrangement uses TRBV6-1 and TRBJ1-2, with a possible D match to TRBD1 (5 bases). Trimming pared 1 base from V and 5 bases from J, leaving 11 bases between. Germline CDR1 is MNHNS and CDR2 is SASEGT. The CDR3 consists of 14 residues. The CDR3 DNA reads TGTGCCAGCAGTGAAGTGAAGACAGTGTATGGCTACACCTTC. It encodes CASSEVKTVYGYTF.